This T cell receptor (beta chain) was profiled in a study of CD8 T cells in ankylosing spondylitis. With regard to this clonotype: Its antigen remains unknown.

V was trimmed by 7 bases and J by 9 bases, leaving 10 bases between them. Germline V CDR1 and CDR2: MDHEN, SYDVKM. The CDR3 is 11 amino acids. Overall study results and limits: A TCR beta motif made of several highly homologous variants seemed typical of ankylosing spondylitis blood. Certain motif variants had earlier appeared in reactive arthritis synovial fluid and blood. From matched ankylosing spondylitis synovial fluid, disease-linked clones were reportedly recovered at significantly enriched levels.

In making TCR beta libraries, quantitative 5'-RACE with molecular barcodes was used. Each CDR3 protein gets one entry after TCRdb re-called the 5' RACE reads with MiXCR. The repertoire holds fewer than 150,000 distinct CDR3 sequences, approximately 7.4% seen once, with around an eighth in the top ten. The chain links TRBV28 to TRBJ2-4, with D possibly being TRBD1 (5 bases). Input material: blood, either unsorted or a sorted T cell fraction (not recorded which). This clonotype was obtained from a female donor with ankylosing spondylitis or in good health (not recorded which). For the CDR3, the DNA is TGTGCCAGCACCTCAGGGTCCATTCAGTACTTC. The encoded protein is CASTSGSIQYF.